The 20 T cell receptor beta chains below were found in one sample sequenced in a study of blood T cells in healthy people across ages. Primers used in a second PCR of roughly 7 to 12 cycles were a sample-barcoded 5' primer and a J-beta primer mix. MiXCR was run by TCRdb on the 5' RACE reads, yielding one entry per CDR3 protein. The sample holds 1.5 million to 2 million distinct CDR3 sequences, over 25% seen once. The sequencing input was blood. The receptor source for this set is a woman between 25 and 40 years old in good health.

This sequence joins TRBV4-1 and TRBJ2-7; 7 bases match TRBD2. The germline CDR1 and CDR2 sequences are MGHRA and YSYEKL. J gave up 4 bases and V 1 base, and 4 bases lay outside the gene matches. The CDR3 sequence is 14 residues long. The CDR3 nucleotides read TGCGCCAGCAGCCAAGTCGGGGAGGGGTACGAGCAGTACTTC. This encodes CASSQVGEGYEQYF.

This rearrangement joins TRBV30 to TRBJ1-2; perhaps TRBD1 as D (5 bases). This CDR3 contains 12 residues. Trimming cost V 1 base and J 5 bases, with 8 bases left between them. Germline CDR1 GTSNPN, CDR2 SVGIG (reference sequence). The CDR3 loop reads CAWSAGGYGYTF. CDR3 sequence (DNA): TGTGCCTGGAGTGCTGGGGGTTATGGCTACACCTTC.

This rearrangement joins TRBV7-2 to TRBJ2-1; a possible D gene is TRBD2 (6 bases). The CDR3 runs 15 residues. The germline V gene has CDR1 SGHTA and CDR2 FQGNSA. Trimming pared 3 bases from V and 5 bases from J, leaving 14 bases between. The CDR3 DNA is TGTGCCAGCAGCTTCGATCGGGGGTCCCACAATGAGCAGTTCTTC. Encoded protein: CASSFDRGSHNEQFF.

This clonotype was seen repeatedly, ten times or more. Compared with germline, one end of the junction differs, possibly owing to a read error. This chain joins TRBV5-1 and TRBJ1-1, with 9 bases lining up with TRBD1. This CDR3 spans 14 amino acids. Germline CDR1 is SGHRS and CDR2 is YFSETQ. The CDR3 DNA sequence: TGTGCCAGCAGCTCGGGACAGGGTGGTACTGAAGCTTTCTTT. Translation gives CASSSGQGGTEAFF.

CDR3 sequence (DNA): TGTGCCAGCAGTTACGCGGGGCTTTTAGCAACTAATGAAAAACTGTTTTTT. Protein sequence: CASSYAGLLATNEKLFF. The rearrangement uses TRBV6-6 and TRBJ1-4, with D maybe TRBD1 (5 bases). In germline, CDR1 is MNHNY, CDR2 SVGAGI (reference sequence). This CDR3 region has 17 residues. V lost 2 bases and J 0 bases, leaving 13 bases between the germline ends.

The chain joins TRBV5-1 to TRBJ2-1, with TRBD2 matching over 7 bases. CDR1 is SGHRS, CDR2 YFSETQ, per germline. The V gene end was trimmed by 3 bases and the J gene end by 2 bases; junction bases not matched to a gene: 8. The CDR3 consists of 16 residues. The CDR3 is CASSWGGAGAYNEQFF. CDR3 DNA sequence: TGCGCCAGCAGCTGGGGTGGGGCGGGGGCCTACAATGAGCAGTTCTTC.

The chain joins TRBV7-2 to TRBJ2-3, with D perhaps matching TRBD2 (6 bases). Germline assignment: CDR1 SGHTA and CDR2 FQGNSA. The CDR3 extends over 16 amino acids. Trimming left V 2 bases short and J 0 bases short, with 12 bases between. The CDR3 is CASSLYSAGSTDTQYF. The CDR3 DNA is TGTGCCAGCAGCTTATACAGCGCGGGGAGCACAGATACGCAGTATTTT. Full variable domain (remainder filled in from reference TRBV7-2 and TRBJ2-3): GAGVSQSPSNKVTEKGKDVELRCDPISGHTALYWYRQSLGQGLEFLIYFQGNSAPDKSGLPSDRFSAERTGGSVSTLTIQRTQQEDSAVYLCASSLYSAGSTDTQYFGPGTRLTVL.

The table lists this clonotype with a count of one. This chain uses TRBV2 with TRBJ2-1, with 9 bases that match TRBD1. With V trimmed by 7 bases and J by 3 bases, 7 bases remained unmatched. The V gene's germline CDR1 is SNHLY and CDR2 FYNNEI. The CDR3 is made up of 15 amino acids. The CDR3 reads CASKKGQGVYNEQFF. CDR3 nucleotides: TGTGCCAGCAAGAAGGGACAGGGCGTCTACAATGAGCAGTTCTTC.

This clonotype was found many times. The V call is TRBV3-1, the J call TRBJ2-5; perhaps TRBD1 as D (6 bases). V gave up 8 bases and J gave up 4 bases, with 14 bases separating them. CDR1 is LGHDT, CDR2 YNNKEL, per germline (reference sequence). CDR3 length equals 13 residues. The CDR3 loop reads CASGHRDRETQYF. DNA for the CDR3: TGTGCCAGCGGACACAGGGATCGAGAGACCCAGTACTTC.

About this clonotype: This sequence may be a read error, since a much larger clone differs from it by one base. The rearrangement joins TRBV7-3 to TRBJ2-1; D gene unclear. Germline values: CDR1 SGHTA, CDR2 FQGTGA. V was clipped by 1 base and J by 2 bases, with 12 bases between them. The CDR3 runs to 16 residues. The CDR3 DNA follows: TGTGCCAGCAGCTTAAGGGCCCTAGACGCCTACAATGAGCAGTTCTTC. This encodes CASSLRALDAYNEQFF.

In its sample, this clonotype was seen a few times. This chain links TRBV12-3 or TRBV12-4 with TRBJ2-7; no reliable D call. The ends were cut back, 9 bases at V and 7 bases at J, with 16 bases in the middle. There are 12 residues in the CDR3. The CDR3 reads CASCPGGPEQYF. In DNA, the CDR3 is TGTGCCAGTTGCCCAGGTGGCCCAGAGCAGTACTTC.

This rearrangement joins TRBV7-2 to TRBJ2-5; 11 bases agree with TRBD2. The CDR3 extends over 16 amino acids. CDR1 and CDR2 (germline): SGHTA, FQGNSA. V gave up 1 base and J gave up 0 bases; unmatched junction bases: 1. The chain's CDR3 is CASSLGLAGHQETQYF. The CDR3 DNA reads as TGTGCCAGCAGCTTAGGACTAGCGGGGCACCAAGAGACCCAGTACTTC.

This chain connects TRBV11-1 to TRBJ2-1, with a weak D call TRBD1 (6 bases). The DNA end is more similar to TRBJ2-7, so the J call may be wrong. CDR1 is SGHAT, CDR2 FQDESV, per germline (reference sequence). This CDR3 comprises 18 residues. The CDR3 coding sequence is TGTGCCAGCAGCTTAGCGGGCGCAGGGGTCAGCTCCTACAATGAGCAGTACTTC. Amino acid sequence: CASSLAGAGVSSYNEQYF.

V and J are TRBV12-3 or TRBV12-4 and TRBJ1-3; possibly TRBD1 for D (5 bases). This CDR3 spans 16 amino acids. V was pared by 6 bases and J by 2 bases, with 17 bases between. The CDR3: CASSARGQQTGNTIYF. In nucleotides, the CDR3 is TGTGCCAGCAGCGCACGGGGCCAGCAAACTGGAAACACCATATATTTT.

The chain employs TRBV28 and TRBJ2-1; TRBD2 is a possible D gene (6 bases). V lost 1 base to trimming and J lost 7 bases, with 20 bases between them. Germline V gene data show CDR1 as MDHEN and CDR2 as SYDVKM. This CDR3 has 17 amino acids. Here the CDR3 DNA reads TGTGCCAGCAGTTTATTGGGGCTAGCGTCCCGCCTGAATGAGCAGTTCTTC. Encoded protein: CASSLLGLASRLNEQFF.

V usage is TRBV27 and J usage is TRBJ1-1, with D perhaps TRBD1 (5 bases). Trimming pared 5 bases from V and 0 bases from J, leaving 13 bases between. The CDR3 runs 15 residues. The V gene's germline CDR1 is MNHEY and CDR2 SMNVEV (reference sequence). The CDR3 loop is CASSPVGALNTEAFF. CDR3 nucleotide sequence: TGTGCCAGCAGTCCCGTAGGGGCTCTGAACACTGAAGCTTTCTTT.

The gene calls are TRBV12-3 or TRBV12-4 and TRBJ1-4; no firm D call. The CDR3 is 12 amino acids. V was trimmed by 6 bases and J by 8 bases, leaving 10 bases between them. This CDR3 is CASRSDGEKLFF. DNA of the CDR3: TGTGCCAGCAGGTCGGACGGGGAAAAACTGTTTTTT.

On this clonotype itself: The junction differs from germline at one of its ends, possibly a read error. The chain couples TRBV10-3 to TRBJ2-5; 9 bases line up with TRBD2. The CDR3 runs to 17 residues. The germline V gene has CDR1 ENHRY and CDR2 SYGVKD. The CDR3 nucleotides are TGTGCCATCAGTGACCCCGGGACTAGCTGGGGCCAAGGGACCCAGTACTTC. This encodes CAISDPGTSWGQGTQYF.

The chain links TRBV5-1 to TRBJ1-2, with D unclear. Germline assignment: CDR1 SGHRS and CDR2 YFSETQ. The germline V and J ends were trimmed by 7 bases and 3 bases, with 16 bases remaining between them. This CDR3 region has 14 residues. The chain's CDR3 is CASGPPGTDYGYTF. The DNA for the CDR3 is TGCGCCAGCGGCCCACCCGGAACAGACTATGGCTACACCTTC.

This chain joins TRBV12-3 or TRBV12-4 and TRBJ1-4, with 9 bases aligning to TRBD1. This CDR3 comprises 14 residues. The junction had 7 bases not matched to a gene; V was cut back by 6 bases and J by 8 bases. DNA for the CDR3: TGTGCCAGCAGCCCGACAGGGGGAACCGAAAAACTGTTTTTT. It translates to CASSPTGGTEKLFF.